The 18 T cell receptor beta chains presented below share a single source sample, sequenced in a study of identical twins (dated by TCRdb to the mid-2010s). The receptor library was made with 5' RACE. The sequencer was an Illumina HiSeq 2000. TCRdb's own reprocessing of the public reads used fastp at Q25 and MiXCR and kept productive beta chains. Rows with one shared CDR3 protein collapse into an entry with the most common genes and DNA. Within this sample are about 530,000 distinct CDR3 sequences, with approximately 14% of them counted one time only. The ten biggest clones cover 0.44% of the sample. This sample also belongs to another study, concerning yellow fever vaccine responses in identical twins.

Sequenced material: CD4+ T cells sorted from blood. Receptors were obtained from a woman aged 18-29 years in good health.

This clonotype was picked up a small number of times. The chain employs TRBV20-1 and TRBJ2-1; tentative D call: TRBD2 (5 bases). CDR3 length equals 14 residues. The V end lost 1 base, the J end lost 2 bases, and 9 bases lay between the germline ends. In germline, CDR1 is DFQATT, CDR2 SNEGSKA (reference sequence). The CDR3 coding sequence is TGCAGTGCTAGAGGCGGGCCCCCCTACAATGAGCAGTTCTTC. It codes for CSARGGPPYNEQFF.

The chain has TRBV7-8 and TRBJ2-7; 11 bases match TRBD2. The germline CDR1 and CDR2 sequences are SGHVS and FQNEAQ. The CDR3 sequence is 16 residues long. The ends lost 5 bases at V and 3 bases at J; junction bases unmatched: 9. The CDR3: CASSPPRLAGNYEQYF. The CDR3 DNA is TGTGCCAGCAGCCCCCCCCGACTAGCGGGAAACTACGAGCAGTACTTC.

Only one count was recorded for this clonotype. With a much larger clone just one base away, this may be a read error. V gene TRBV6-1 combines with J gene TRBJ1-4, with D unclear. CDR1 and CDR2 (germline): MNHNS, SASEGT. The length of the CDR3 is 15 residues. The CDR3 nucleotides read TGTGCCAGCAGCCCCGGGAGGGTGTCCAATGTAAAACTGTTTTTT. This sequence encodes CASSPGRVSNVKLFF.

The chain carries TRBV14 and TRBJ2-1, with D possibly being TRBD1 or TRBD2 (5 bases each). This CDR3 is 14 amino acids long. V was pared by 1 base and J by 12 bases, with 16 bases between. Germline assignment: CDR1 SGHDN and CDR2 FVKESK. CDR3 protein: CASSQAFVGARQFF. The CDR3 DNA sequence: TGTGCCAGCAGCCAAGCTTTTGTCGGGGCCAGGCAGTTCTTC.

This clonotype was found a few times. The chain links TRBV2 to TRBJ2-7, with 10 bases aligning to TRBD2. This CDR3 is built from 13 residues. The junction had 7 bases not matched to a gene; V was cut back by 10 bases and J by 4 bases. From germline, CDR1 is SNHLY and CDR2 FYNNEI. In DNA, the CDR3 is TGTGCCACCCTCACTAGCGGGACTTACGAGCAGTACTTC. It encodes CATLTSGTYEQYF.

This clonotype was observed a handful of times. This sequence joins TRBV11-2 and TRBJ1-1, with D unresolved. From germline, CDR1 is SGHAT and CDR2 FQNNGV. The CDR3 covers 16 residues. With 8 bases removed from V and 0 bases from J, the gap between germline ends came to 19 bases. The CDR3 region is CASGYLSNRMNTEAFF. The CDR3 coding sequence is TGTGCCAGCGGATACCTCTCTAACCGCATGAACACTGAAGCTTTCTTT. The full variable domain, completed using reference TRBV11-2 and TRBJ1-1, is EAGVAQSPRYKIIEKRQSVAFWCNPISGHATLYWYQQILGQGPKLLIQFQNNGVVDDSQLPKDRFSAERLKGVDSTLKIQPAKLEDSAVYLCASGYLSNRMNTEAFFGQGTRLTVV.

This clonotype has only a few counts. The chain has TRBV10-2 and TRBJ2-5; D not resolved. The CDR3 has 11 amino acids. From germline, CDR1 is WSHSY and CDR2 SAAADI. Trimming shortened V by 7 bases and J by 4 bases, and 7 bases separated the two germline ends. The DNA for the CDR3 is TGCGCCAGCATGCGATTAGAGACCCAGTACTTC. Translated: CASMRLETQYF.

This clonotype occurred many times. The CDR3 spells CASSLAGRNTGELFF. CDR3 in DNA: TGCGCCAGCAGCTTGGCTGGCAGGAACACCGGGGAGCTGTTTTTT. The J gene is TRBJ2-2, the V gene TRBV5-1; D is unresolved. CDR1 is SGHRS, CDR2 YFSETQ, per germline. Trimming shortened V by 0 bases and J by 1 base, and 7 bases separated the two germline ends. This CDR3 has 15 residues. Filled out from reference TRBV5-1 and TRBJ2-2, the complete variable domain reads KAGVTQTPRYLIKTRGQQVTLSCSPISGHRSVSWYQQTPGQGLQFLFEYFSETQRNKGNFPGRFSGRQFSNSRSEMNVSTLELGDSALYLCASSLAGRNTGELFFGEGSRLTVL.

The V gene is TRBV12-3 or TRBV12-4, the J gene TRBJ1-4; 7 nucleotides line up with TRBD1. Trimming removed 6 bases from V and 7 bases from J; junction bases left unmatched: 11. CDR3 length: 15 amino acids. The CDR3 loop is CASSPREGAAEKLFF. In DNA form, the CDR3 reads TGTGCCAGCAGCCCCCGTGAGGGGGCTGCTGAAAAACTGTTTTTT.

There are many counts of this clonotype. The gene calls are TRBV29-1 and TRBJ1-5; D call uncertain. There are 12 residues in the CDR3. The germline V and J ends were trimmed by 3 bases and 4 bases, with 7 bases remaining between them. Germline V gives CDR1 SQVTM, CDR2 ANQGSEA. The CDR3 loop reads CSVEDGNQPQHF. CDR3 coding DNA: TGCAGCGTTGAGGATGGTAATCAGCCCCAGCATTTT.

The V gene is TRBV24-1, the J gene TRBJ2-1; 14 nucleotides match TRBD2. CDR3 length: 17 amino acids. Per the germline V gene, CDR1 is KGHDR and CDR2 is SFDVKD. The junction had 7 bases not matched to a gene; V was cut back by 4 bases and J by 6 bases. The CDR3 coding sequence is TGTGCCACCAGTGAAAGGACTAGCGGGGGGAGGTCCAATGAGCAGTTCTTC. Translating it yields CATSERTSGGRSNEQFF.

There are a few counts of this clonotype. The chain links TRBV6-1 to TRBJ2-2; unclear D gene. Trimming shortened V by 6 bases and J by 1 base, and 9 bases separated the two germline ends. The germline V gene encodes CDR1 MNHNS and CDR2 SASEGT. The length of the CDR3 is 14 residues. CDR3 nucleotides: TGTGCCAGCAGCACGACGGTGAACACCGGGGAGCTGTTTTTT. Translating it yields CASSTTVNTGELFF.

The table lists this clonotype with many counts. This sequence joins TRBV5-5 and TRBJ2-2; D not certain. Trimming took 1 base from V and 4 from J, leaving 11 bases between them. CDR3 size: 15 residues. The germline CDR1 and CDR2 sequences are SGHKS and YYEKEE (reference sequence). This chain's CDR3 is CASSLLGSLTGELFF. The CDR3 nucleotides read TGTGCCAGCAGCTTGCTAGGTAGTCTCACCGGGGAGCTGTTTTTT.

This clonotype was seen a few times. The V and J genes are TRBV20-1 and TRBJ2-3; no definite D call. The CDR3 consists of 13 residues. From germline, CDR1 is DFQATT and CDR2 SNEGSKA (reference sequence). Deletions cut 1 base from V and 0 bases from J, with 5 bases between. The CDR3 sequence: CSARATSTDTQYF. DNA of the CDR3: TGCAGTGCTAGAGCGACTAGCACAGATACGCAGTATTTT.

The chain combines TRBV20-1 with TRBJ2-1, with 10 bases that match TRBD1. CDR3 size: 14 residues. Per the germline V gene, CDR1 is DFQATT and CDR2 is SNEGSKA (reference sequence). J gave up 3 bases and V 4 bases, and 3 bases lay outside the gene matches. The DNA for the CDR3 is TGCAGTGCTACCCGGGACAGGGGCTACAATGAGCAGTTCTTC. Translation: CSATRDRGYNEQFF.

The chain carries TRBV10-2 and TRBJ1-2, with D possibly being TRBD1 (5 bases). Germline loops: CDR1 WSHSY, CDR2 SAAADI. CDR3 length equals 13 residues. The V end lost 10 bases, the J end lost 4 bases, and 16 bases lay between the germline ends. CDR3 sequence: CATAGLTRYGYTF. The CDR3 DNA sequence: TGCGCCACTGCGGGGCTTACGCGCTATGGCTACACCTTC.

This sequence joins TRBV5-1 and TRBJ2-3, with D uncertain. The germline V and J ends were trimmed by 3 bases and 6 bases, with 14 bases remaining between them. This CDR3 is built from 14 residues. In germline, CDR1 is SGHRS, CDR2 YFSETQ. CDR3 residues: CASSSTAPPDTQYF. The DNA of the CDR3 is TGCGCCAGCAGCTCGACGGCCCCCCCGGATACGCAGTATTTT.

This clonotype was observed a handful of times. The V and J genes are TRBV7-9 and TRBJ2-7; D might be TRBD1 (5 bases). Trimming removed 1 base at V and 2 bases at J, with 9 bases between. There are 14 residues in the CDR3. Per germline, CDR1 SEHNR and CDR2 FQNEAQ (reference sequence). In nucleotides, the CDR3 is TGTGCCAGCAGCTTAGAAAGGGGCCCCTACGAGCAGTACTTC. This codes for CASSLERGPYEQYF.